This is a list of T cell receptor beta chains from one sample in a study of regulatory T cells in long-lasting Graves disease. TCRdb redid the calling of the multiplex PCR reads with MiXCR, one entry per CDR3 protein. The data hold about 540,000 distinct CDR3 sequences, with about 13% observed a single time. This sample also belongs to another study, concerning T cells in Graves' hyperthyroidism and ophthalmopathy.

Here the sequenced sample was peripheral blood mononuclear cells (PBMCs), taken at new diagnosis, from a patient treated with antithyroid drugs. These receptor sequences come from a man in his thirties or forties with Graves disease. Each CDR3 is given with its conserved first and last residue. D genes are given only for firm matches. Rows may omit the clone size; those that give it use once, few, many or a size class.

V	size	J	D	DNA	CDR3
TRBV28	.	TRBJ2-3	TRBD1	TGTGCCAGCAGTTCGACAGGGGGTCTGAAAGATACGCAGTATTTT	CASSSTGGLKDTQYF
TRBV24-1	many	TRBJ2-3	.	TGTGCCACCAGTGGGACTGTCACAGATACGCAGTATTTT	CATSGTVTDTQYF
TRBV12-3/TRBV12-4	many	TRBJ2-5	TRBD1	TGTGCCAGCAGGGCCGGGACAGGCCAAGAGACCCAGTACTTC	CASRAGTGQETQYF
TRBV10-3	many	TRBJ2-7	.	TGTGCCAGTCCGGGCGGAATCTACGAGCAGTACTTC	CASPGGIYEQYF
TRBV6-1	.	TRBJ1-5	TRBD1	TGTGCCAGCAGTAGACAGGGGGCGATTGGATATAGCAATCAGCCCCAGCATTTT	CASSRQGAIGYSNQPQHF
TRBV2	many	TRBJ2-5	.	TGTGCCAGCAGGAGAAGCGCTCAAGAGACCCAGTACTTC	CASRRSAQETQYF
TRBV7-9	many	TRBJ2-1	TRBD2	TGTGCCAGCAGCGCCTATCTAGCGGGAGAGGGCAATGAGCAGTTCTTC	CASSAYLAGEGNEQFF
TRBV29-1	many	TRBJ2-1	.	TGCAGCGTTTATAATGACAATGAGCAGTTCTTC	CSVYNDNEQFF
TRBV15	few	TRBJ2-1	.	TGTGCCACCAGCCGGAGCAGAAGCTCCTACAATGAGCAGTTCTTC	CATSRSRSSYNEQFF
TRBV12-3/TRBV12-4	.	TRBJ2-7	.	TGTGCCAGCAGTTTCAGGGAAAGGGCCTACGAGCAGTACTTC	CASSFRERAYEQYF
TRBV20-1	many	TRBJ2-5	TRBD1	TGCAGTGCTAGAGATTTGGGGACAGGGGTCAGCCAAGAGACCCAGTACTTC	CSARDLGTGVSQETQYF
TRBV19	many	TRBJ2-5	TRBD2	TGTGCCACGAAAGCGGGAGGTGCCCCACAAGAGACCCAGTACTTC	CATKAGGAPQETQYF
TRBV27	many	TRBJ2-1	.	TGTGCCAGCAGTTTTGCTAGCATCTCCTACAATGAGCAGTTCTTC	CASSFASISYNEQFF
TRBV11-3	many	TRBJ1-3	.	TGTGCCAGCAGCTTATACAGATCCCCCTCTGGAAACACCATATATTTT	CASSLYRSPSGNTIYF
TRBV4-1	many	TRBJ2-5	TRBD1	TGCGCCAGCAGCCAAGAACAGGGGGCGCGGGAGACCCAGTACTTC	CASSQEQGARETQYF
TRBV29-1	.	TRBJ2-3	TRBD1	TGCAGCGTTGTTGAGCAGGGGGGCACAGATACGCAGTATTTT	CSVVEQGGTDTQYF
TRBV19	.	TRBJ2-1	.	TGTGCCAGTAGTAGGGGTCCACGCCAAGGCATTCAGTTCTTC	CASSRGPRQGIQFF
TRBV19	many	TRBJ2-4	.	TGTGCCAGTAGTACGAGCGTCGGCAACATTCAGTACTTC	CASSTSVGNIQYF
TRBV12-3/TRBV12-4	many	TRBJ2-2	.	TGTGCCAGCAGTTTTCGGTTAGGAGGAGGGAGGACCGGGGAGCTGTTTTTT	CASSFRLGGGRTGELFF
TRBV7-3	.	TRBJ2-2	TRBD2	TGTGCCAGCAGCAAATATAGCGGGGAGACCGGGGAGCTGTTTTTT	CASSKYSGETGELFF
TRBV12-3/TRBV12-4	few	TRBJ1-5	TRBD1	TGTGCCAGCAGAGGGGACAGTGAGGTGGGGCCCCAGCATTTT	CASRGDSEVGPQHF
TRBV6-5	many	TRBJ2-3	.	TGTGCCAGCAGTTCCCTCGGGGGCACAGATACGCAGTATTTT	CASSSLGGTDTQYF
TRBV3-1	many	TRBJ2-5	.	TGTGCCAGCAGCTTCCCGGGAAGGGGCCCCCAAGAGACCCAGTACTTC	CASSFPGRGPQETQYF
TRBV6-2/TRBV6-3	many	TRBJ2-1	.	TGTGCCAGCAGGCCCGCCAGGGTACCCGAAGGTGAGCAGTTCTTC	CASRPARVPEGEQFF
TRBV6-5	.	TRBJ2-4	.	TGTGCCAGCAGTTACCCCGACGTATTC	CASSYPDVF
TRBV5-1	many	TRBJ2-1	TRBD2	TGCGCCAGCAGACCGGGACTAGCGGGAGGGCGCCGGCCCAATGAGCAGTTCTTC	CASRPGLAGGRRPNEQFF
TRBV20-1	.	TRBJ2-7	TRBD1	TGCAGTGCTAGAATAGGACAGGGGGTCCACGAGCAGTACTTC	CSARIGQGVHEQYF
TRBV19	.	TRBJ2-7	.	TGTGCCAGTAGTAACCCGGACAGTAGCTCCTACGAGCAGTACTTC	CASSNPDSSSYEQYF
TRBV20-1	few	TRBJ1-1	.	TGCAGTGCTAGAGGTCTCGGGAGGGGGGTCCTTATGAACACTGAAGCTTCCTTT	CSARGLGRGVLMNTEASF